The 3 T cell receptor beta chains given below trace back to one sample, sequenced in a study of T cell responses to AZD1222 COVID-19 vaccine. Only in-frame clones appear in the TCRdb table, and some are missing; sequencing was by immunoSEQ multiplex PCR. Among about 160,000 clones, roughly nine tenths were seen once, and the ten largest hold around 3.8%. The starting material was peripheral blood, obtained 28 days after the second AZD1222 dose. These receptors were taken from an adult who received the AZD1222 COVID-19 vaccine.

The rearrangement links TRBV21-1 to TRBJ2-6; the DNA was not used to check the table's D call, TRBD1. TRBV21-1 is annotated as a pseudogene. CDR3 length: 16 residues. The DNA of the CDR3 is TGTGCCAGCCCCCGGGACAGGGTCTGTGGGGCCAACGTCCTGACTTTC. It translates to CASPRDRVCGANVLTF.

This sequence joins TRBV6-5 and TRBJ1-2; D unresolved. The germline gives CDR1 MNHEY, CDR2 SVGAGI. The CDR3 is 14 residues long. The V end was cut by 5 bases, the J end by 0 bases, with 10 bases between. The CDR3 region is CASSQTVTNYGYTF. The CDR3 DNA follows: TGTGCCAGCAGTCAGACGGTGACTAACTATGGCTACACCTTC.

The chain has TRBV30 and TRBJ1-2; D not certain. Trimming left V 3 bases short and J 8 bases short, with 10 bases between. This CDR3 has 11 amino acids. Germline V gene sequence: CDR1 GTSNPN, CDR2 SVGIG (reference sequence). DNA of the CDR3: TGTGCCTGGAGGGAAGAAGGCGGCTACACCTTC. It yields the protein CAWREEGGYTF.